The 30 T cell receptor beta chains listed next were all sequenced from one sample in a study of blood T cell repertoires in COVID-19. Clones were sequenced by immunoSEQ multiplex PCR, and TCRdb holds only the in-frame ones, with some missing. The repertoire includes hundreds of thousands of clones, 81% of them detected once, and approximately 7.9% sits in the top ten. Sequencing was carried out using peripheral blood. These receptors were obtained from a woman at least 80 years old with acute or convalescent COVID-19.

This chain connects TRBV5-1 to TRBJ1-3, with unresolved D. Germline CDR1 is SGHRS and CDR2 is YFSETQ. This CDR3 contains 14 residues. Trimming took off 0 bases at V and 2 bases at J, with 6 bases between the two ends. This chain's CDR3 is CASSLVGPGNTIYF. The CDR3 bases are TGCGCCAGCAGCTTGGTGGGCCCTGGAAACACCATATATTTT.

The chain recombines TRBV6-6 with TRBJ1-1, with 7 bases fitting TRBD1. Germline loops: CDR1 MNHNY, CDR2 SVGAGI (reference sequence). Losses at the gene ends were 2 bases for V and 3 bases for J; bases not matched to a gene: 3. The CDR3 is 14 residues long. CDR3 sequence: CASSYADRDTEAFF. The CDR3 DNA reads TGTGCCAGCAGTTACGCTGACAGGGACACTGAAGCTTTCTTT.

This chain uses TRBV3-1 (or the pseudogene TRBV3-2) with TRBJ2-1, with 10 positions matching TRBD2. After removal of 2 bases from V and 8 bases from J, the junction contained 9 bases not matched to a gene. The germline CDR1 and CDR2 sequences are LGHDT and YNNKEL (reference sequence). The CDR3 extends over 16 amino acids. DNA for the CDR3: TGTGCCAGCAGCCAAATGCAGCGGGGGGGCGCGGATGAGCAGTTCTTC. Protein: CASSQMQRGGADEQFF.

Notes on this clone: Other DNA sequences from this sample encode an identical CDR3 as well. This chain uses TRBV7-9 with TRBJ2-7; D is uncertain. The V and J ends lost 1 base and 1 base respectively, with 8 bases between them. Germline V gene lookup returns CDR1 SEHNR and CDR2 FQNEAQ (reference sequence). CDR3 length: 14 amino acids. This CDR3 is CASSLGGGSYEQYF. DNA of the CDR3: TGTGCCAGCAGCTTAGGTGGCGGATCCTACGAGCAGTACTTC.

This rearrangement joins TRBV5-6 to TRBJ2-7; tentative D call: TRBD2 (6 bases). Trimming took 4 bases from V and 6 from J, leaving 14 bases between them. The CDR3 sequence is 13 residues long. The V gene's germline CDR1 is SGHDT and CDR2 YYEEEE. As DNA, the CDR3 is TGTGCCAGCAGCATGGACTGGGGAGGCGAGCAGTACTTC. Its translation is CASSMDWGGEQYF.

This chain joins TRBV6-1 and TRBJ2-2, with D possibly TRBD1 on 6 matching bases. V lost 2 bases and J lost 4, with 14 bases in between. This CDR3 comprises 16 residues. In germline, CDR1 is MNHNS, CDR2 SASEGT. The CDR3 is CASSEQGPAGTGELFF. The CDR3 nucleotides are TGTGCCAGCAGTGAACAGGGGCCGGCGGGCACCGGGGAGCTGTTTTTT.

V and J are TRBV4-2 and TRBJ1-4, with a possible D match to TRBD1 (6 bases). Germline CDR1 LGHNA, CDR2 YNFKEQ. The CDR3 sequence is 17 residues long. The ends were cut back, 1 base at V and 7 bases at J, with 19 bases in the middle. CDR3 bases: TGTGCCAGCAGCCAAGTGGGGGGGGGCGCAGAAGGTGAAAAACTGTTTTTT. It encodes CASSQVGGGAEGEKLFF.

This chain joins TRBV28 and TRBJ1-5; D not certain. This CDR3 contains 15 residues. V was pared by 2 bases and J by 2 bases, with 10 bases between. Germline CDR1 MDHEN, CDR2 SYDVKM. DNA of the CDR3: TGTGCCAGCAGTTTACAGAAGCGCCGCAATCAGCCCCAGCATTTT. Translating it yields CASSLQKRRNQPQHF.

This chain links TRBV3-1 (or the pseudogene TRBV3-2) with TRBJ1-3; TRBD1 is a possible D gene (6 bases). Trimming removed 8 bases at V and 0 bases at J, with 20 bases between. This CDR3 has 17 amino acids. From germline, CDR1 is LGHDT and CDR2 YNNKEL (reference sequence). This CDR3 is CASGNGRGAFSGNTIYF. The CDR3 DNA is TGTGCCAGCGGAAATGGGAGGGGGGCCTTCTCTGGAAACACCATATATTTT.

The CDR3 spells CASIISGKVGEQFF. In DNA, the CDR3 is TGTGCCAGCATTATTAGCGGGAAAGTAGGTGAGCAGTTCTTC. V and J are TRBV27 and TRBJ2-1, with TRBD2 matching 8 bases. Germline loops: CDR1 MNHEY, CDR2 SMNVEV (reference sequence). This CDR3 is built from 14 residues. The V gene end was trimmed by 7 bases and the J gene end by 9 bases; junction bases not matched to a gene: 11.

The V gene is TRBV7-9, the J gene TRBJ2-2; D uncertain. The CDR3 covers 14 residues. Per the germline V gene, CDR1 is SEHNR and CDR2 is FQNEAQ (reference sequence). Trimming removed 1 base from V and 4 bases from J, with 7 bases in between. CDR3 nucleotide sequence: TGTGCCAGCAGCTTAGGAATCGGCACCGGGGAGCTGTTTTTT. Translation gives CASSLGIGTGELFF. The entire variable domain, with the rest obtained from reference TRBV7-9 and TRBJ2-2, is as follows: DTGVSQNPRHKITKRGQNVTFRCDPISEHNRLYWYRQTLGQGPEFLTYFQNEAQLEKSRLLSDRFSAERPKGSFSTLEIQRTEQGDSAMYLCASSLGIGTGELFFGEGSRLTVL.

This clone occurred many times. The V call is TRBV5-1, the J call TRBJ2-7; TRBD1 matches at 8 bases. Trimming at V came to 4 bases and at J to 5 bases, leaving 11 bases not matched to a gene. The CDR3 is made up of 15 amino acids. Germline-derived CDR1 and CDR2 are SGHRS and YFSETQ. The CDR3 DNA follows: TGCGCCAGCAGCCCTACACCGGGACAGGTCAACGAGCAGTACTTC. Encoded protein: CASSPTPGQVNEQYF.

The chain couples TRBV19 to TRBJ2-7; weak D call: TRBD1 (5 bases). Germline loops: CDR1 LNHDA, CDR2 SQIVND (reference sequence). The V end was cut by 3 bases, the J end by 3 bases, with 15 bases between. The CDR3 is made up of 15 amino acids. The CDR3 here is CASSMRQGPFYEQYF. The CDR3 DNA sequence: TGTGCCAGTAGTATGAGGCAGGGTCCGTTCTACGAGCAGTACTTC.

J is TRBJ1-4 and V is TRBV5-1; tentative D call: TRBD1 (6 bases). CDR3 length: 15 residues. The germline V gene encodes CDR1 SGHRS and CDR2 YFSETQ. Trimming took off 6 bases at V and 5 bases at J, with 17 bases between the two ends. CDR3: CASTSGAALNEKLFF. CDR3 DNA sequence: TGCGCCAGCACCTCAGGGGCAGCGCTAAATGAAAAACTGTTTTTT.

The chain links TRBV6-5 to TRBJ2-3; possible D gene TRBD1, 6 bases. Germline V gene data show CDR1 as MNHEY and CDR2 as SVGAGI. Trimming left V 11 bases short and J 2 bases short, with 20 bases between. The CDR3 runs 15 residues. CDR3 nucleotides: TGTGCCGGCGCGGGCAGGGGCCCTCACACAGATACGCAGTATTTT. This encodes CAGAGRGPHTDTQYF.

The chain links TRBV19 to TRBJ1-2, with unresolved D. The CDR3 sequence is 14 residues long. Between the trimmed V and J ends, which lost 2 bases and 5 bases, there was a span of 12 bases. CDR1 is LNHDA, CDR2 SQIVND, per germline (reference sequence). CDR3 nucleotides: TGTGCCAGTAGTATAAAATCTGCAGGATATGGCTACACCTTC. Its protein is CASSIKSAGYGYTF.

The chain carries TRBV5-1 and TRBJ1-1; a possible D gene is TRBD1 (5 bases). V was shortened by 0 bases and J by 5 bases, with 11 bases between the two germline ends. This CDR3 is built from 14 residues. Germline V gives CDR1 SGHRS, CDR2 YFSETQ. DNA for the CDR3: TGCGCCAGCAGCTTGGTACAGGAGGGGACTGAAGCTTTCTTT. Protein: CASSLVQEGTEAFF.

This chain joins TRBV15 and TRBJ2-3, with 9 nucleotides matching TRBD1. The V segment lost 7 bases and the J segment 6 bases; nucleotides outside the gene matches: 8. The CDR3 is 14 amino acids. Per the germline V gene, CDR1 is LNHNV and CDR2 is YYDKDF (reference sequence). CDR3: CATTNRGHSDTQYF. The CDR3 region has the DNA TGTGCCACCACCAACAGGGGGCATAGCGATACGCAGTATTTT. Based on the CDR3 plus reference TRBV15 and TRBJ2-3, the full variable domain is DAMVIQNPRYQVTQFGKPVTLSCSQTLNHNVMYWYQQKSSQAPKLLFHYYDKDFNNEADTPDNFQSRRPNTSFCFLDIRSPGLGDTAMYLCATTNRGHSDTQYFGPGTRLTVL.

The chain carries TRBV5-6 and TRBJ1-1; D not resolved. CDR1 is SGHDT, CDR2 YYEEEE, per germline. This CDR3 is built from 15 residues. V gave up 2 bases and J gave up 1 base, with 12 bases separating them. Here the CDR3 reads CASSFAGSSNTEAFF. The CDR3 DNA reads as TGTGCCAGCAGCTTTGCGGGCAGCTCGAACACTGAAGCTTTCTTT.

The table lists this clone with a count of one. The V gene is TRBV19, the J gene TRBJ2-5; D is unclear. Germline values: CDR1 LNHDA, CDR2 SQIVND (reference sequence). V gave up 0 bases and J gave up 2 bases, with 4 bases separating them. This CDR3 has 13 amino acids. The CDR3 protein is CASSIDRQETQYF. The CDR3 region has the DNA TGTGCCAGTAGTATAGATCGTCAAGAGACCCAGTACTTC. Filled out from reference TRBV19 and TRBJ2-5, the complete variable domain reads DGGITQSPKYLFRKEGQNVTLSCEQNLNHDAMYWYRQDPGQGLRLIYYSQIVNDFQKGDIAEGYSVSREKKESFPLTVTSAQKNPTAFYLCASSIDRQETQYFGPGTRLLVL.

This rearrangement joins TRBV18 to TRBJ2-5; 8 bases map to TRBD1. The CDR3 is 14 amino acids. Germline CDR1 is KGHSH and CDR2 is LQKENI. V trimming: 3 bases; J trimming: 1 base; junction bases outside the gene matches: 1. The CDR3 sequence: CASSPGQVQETQYF. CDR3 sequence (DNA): TGTGCCAGCTCACCGGGACAGGTCCAAGAGACCCAGTACTTC.

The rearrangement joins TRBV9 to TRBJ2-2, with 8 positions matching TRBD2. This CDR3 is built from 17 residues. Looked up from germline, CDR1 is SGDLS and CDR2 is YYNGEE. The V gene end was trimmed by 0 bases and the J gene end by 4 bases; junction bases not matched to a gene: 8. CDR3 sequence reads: CASSVAGGALGTGELFF. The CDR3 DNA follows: TGTGCCAGCAGCGTAGCCGGGGGGGCCTTGGGCACCGGGGAGCTGTTTTTT. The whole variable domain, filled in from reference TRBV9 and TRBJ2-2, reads DSGVTQTPKHLITATGQRVTLRCSPRSGDLSVYWYQQSLDQGLQFLIQYYNGEERAKGNILERFSAQQFPDLHSELNLSSLELGDSALYFCASSVAGGALGTGELFFGEGSRLTVL.

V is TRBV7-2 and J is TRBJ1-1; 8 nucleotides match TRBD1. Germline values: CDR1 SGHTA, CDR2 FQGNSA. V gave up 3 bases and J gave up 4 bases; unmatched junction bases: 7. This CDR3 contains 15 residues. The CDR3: CASSFSGQGITEAFF. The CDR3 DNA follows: TGTGCCAGCAGCTTTAGCGGACAGGGAATCACTGAAGCTTTCTTT.

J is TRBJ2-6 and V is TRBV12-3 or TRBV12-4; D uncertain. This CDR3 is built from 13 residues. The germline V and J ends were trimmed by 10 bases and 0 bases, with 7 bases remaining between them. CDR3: CATSFSGANVLTF. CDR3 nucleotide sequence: TGTGCCACTTCGTTCTCTGGGGCCAACGTCCTGACTTTC.

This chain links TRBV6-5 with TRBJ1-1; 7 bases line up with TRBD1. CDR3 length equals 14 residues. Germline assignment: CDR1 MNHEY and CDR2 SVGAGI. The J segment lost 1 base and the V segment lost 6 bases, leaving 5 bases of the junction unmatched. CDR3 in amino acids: CASRTQGRNTEAFF. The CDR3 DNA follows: TGTGCCAGCAGAACACAGGGGAGGAACACTGAAGCTTTCTTT.

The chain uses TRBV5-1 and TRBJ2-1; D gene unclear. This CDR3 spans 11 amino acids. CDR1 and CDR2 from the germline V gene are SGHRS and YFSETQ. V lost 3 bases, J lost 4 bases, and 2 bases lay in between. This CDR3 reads CASSSYNEQFF. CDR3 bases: TGCGCCAGCAGCTCTTACAATGAGCAGTTCTTC.

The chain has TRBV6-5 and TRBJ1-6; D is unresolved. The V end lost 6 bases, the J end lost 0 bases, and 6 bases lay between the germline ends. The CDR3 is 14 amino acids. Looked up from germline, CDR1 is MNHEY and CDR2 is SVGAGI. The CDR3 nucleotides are TGTGCCAGCAGCAGAAGCTCCTATAATTCACCCCTCCACTTT. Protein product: CASSRSSYNSPLHF.

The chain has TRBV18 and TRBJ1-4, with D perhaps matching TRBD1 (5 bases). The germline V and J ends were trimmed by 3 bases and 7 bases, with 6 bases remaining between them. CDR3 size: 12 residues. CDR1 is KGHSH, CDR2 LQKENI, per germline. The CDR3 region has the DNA TGTGCCAGCTCACCGACAGCTGAAAAACTGTTTTTT. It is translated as CASSPTAEKLFF.

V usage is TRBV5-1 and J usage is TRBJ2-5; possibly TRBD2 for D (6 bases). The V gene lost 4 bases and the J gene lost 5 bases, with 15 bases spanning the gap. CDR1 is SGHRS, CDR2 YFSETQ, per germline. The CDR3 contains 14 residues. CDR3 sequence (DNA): TGCGCCAGCAGCGCGGGGACCACGACGGAGACCCAGTACTTC. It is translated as CASSAGTTTETQYF.

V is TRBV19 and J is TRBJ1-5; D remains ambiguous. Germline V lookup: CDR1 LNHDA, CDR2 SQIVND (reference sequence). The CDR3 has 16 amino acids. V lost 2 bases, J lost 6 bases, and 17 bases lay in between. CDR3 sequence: CASSISLGGPGQPQHF. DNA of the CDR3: TGTGCCAGTAGTATAAGCTTAGGCGGCCCGGGTCAGCCCCAGCATTTT.